The TCR beta chain described here comes from a study of blood T cell repertoires in COVID-19. Germline CDR1 and CDR2: MNHEY and SMNVEV (reference sequence). After removal of 3 bases from V and 2 bases from J, the junction contained 2 bases not matched to a gene. The CDR3 is 16 residues long. Seattle cases were enrolled at active infection and followed longitudinally. Original handling: Amplification of reference gene primers provided the estimated nucleated cell counts. The protocol was immunoSEQ multiplex PCR, while the TCRdb copy is restricted to in-frame clones and leaves out a portion. V and J calls and clone size are as listed in that table; D and trimming were resolved from the DNA. The sample contains roughly 160,000 clones, about 85% of which appear only once.

V usage is TRBV27 and J usage is TRBJ2-6, with 9 bases identical to TRBD1. This TCR was recovered from a man older than 75 with COVID-19, enrolled during active disease. Material: peripheral blood. CDR3 nucleotides: TGTGCCAGCAGTTTTGGGACAGGGACTGGGGCCAACGTCCTGACTTTC. This gives the protein CASSFGTGTGANVLTF.